This entry describes one TCR beta chain. This specimen comes from a study of blood T cell repertoires in COVID-19. This table comes from immunoSEQ multiplex PCR, and its TCRdb copy is limited to in-frame clones, with some not included. Of 300,000 to 400,000 clones listed, roughly 88% are singletons. This CDR3 has 14 amino acids. V gave up 3 bases and J gave up 1 base, with 7 bases separating them. In germline, CDR1 is SNHLY, CDR2 FYNNEI. The chain couples TRBV2 to TRBJ1-3; no firm D call. The sample consisted of PBMCs or T cells enriched from blood (not recorded which). The receptor's source is a woman aged 25-40 years with acute COVID-19. The CDR3, as DNA: TGTGCCAGCAGTGAGTGGGAGTCTGGAAACACCATATATTTT. It translates to CASSEWESGNTIYF.